This TCR beta chain was captured by sequencing in a study of T cell changes during pregnancy in multiple sclerosis. The CDR3 length is 12 residues. Trimming removed 4 bases from V and 12 bases from J, with 13 bases in between. Germline loops: CDR1 MNHEY, CDR2 SVGAGI. The data were produced by immunoSEQ multiplex PCR, yet TCRdb's version contains in-frame clones alone and is incomplete. The sample yields roughly 45,000 clones, around 90% seen once. This clone was picked up one time. The material sequenced was CD8+ T cells from peripheral blood mononuclear cells, taken after pregnancy. The rearrangement links TRBV6-5 to TRBJ2-1, with TRBD1 as a possible D gene (6 bases). This receptor was identified in a female donor with multiple sclerosis, enrolled in a pregnancy study. The CDR3 bases are TGTGCCAGCAGTTCCTACCCAGGGGTGCAGTTCTTC. Translating gives CASSSYPGVQFF.